This passage covers 8 T cell receptor beta chains from one sample sequenced in a study of blood T cell repertoires in COVID-19. Method: immunoSEQ multiplex PCR; TCRdb's copy keeps in-frame clones and lacks some. The data hold 280,000 or so clones, with roughly 86% observed a single time. The sequencing input was PBMCs or T cells enriched from blood (not recorded which). These receptors originate from a woman between 50 and 59 years old who had been exposed to COVID-19.

The CDR3: CASSLNRAGASNQPQHF. CDR3 bases: TGTGCCAGCAGTTTAAATCGGGCAGGGGCGAGTAATCAGCCCCAGCATTTT. This rearrangement joins TRBV28 to TRBJ1-5; tentative D call: TRBD1 (6 bases). Trimming removed 2 bases from V and 4 bases from J, with 18 bases in between. Germline assignment: CDR1 MDHEN and CDR2 SYDVKM. The CDR3 runs 17 residues.

V is TRBV4-1 and J is TRBJ2-1, with TRBD1 identical over 8 bases. The CDR3 loop spans 14 amino acids. V dropped 6 bases and J dropped 6; count of bases not matched to a gene: 7. Germline V gene data show CDR1 as MGHRA and CDR2 as YSYEKL. CDR3 residues: CASRSIRGLNEQFF. The CDR3 DNA follows: TGCGCCAGCAGATCAATCAGGGGGCTCAATGAGCAGTTCTTC.

The chain is built from TRBV7-9 and TRBJ1-4, with TRBD1 identical over 7 bases. This CDR3 comprises 18 residues. The V segment lost 1 base and the J segment 10 bases; nucleotides outside the gene matches: 18. CDR1 is SEHNR, CDR2 FQNEAQ, per germline (reference sequence). CDR3: CASSLDLQGSFRDGKLFF. CDR3 DNA: TGTGCCAGCAGCTTAGACCTACAGGGGTCGTTTCGGGACGGAAAACTGTTTTTT.

V and J are TRBV7-9 and TRBJ1-1, with TRBD1 as a possible D gene (5 bases). Looked up from germline, CDR1 is SEHNR and CDR2 is FQNEAQ (reference sequence). The length of the CDR3 is 15 residues. The ends were cut back, 10 bases at V and 1 base at J, with 19 bases in the middle. CDR3 DNA sequence: TGTGCCACCAATTTGGGGGGATCCGGGAACACTGAAGCTTTCTTT. Translation: CATNLGGSGNTEAFF.

This rearrangement joins TRBV3-1 (or the pseudogene TRBV3-2) to TRBJ2-7; possible D gene TRBD2, 5 bases. CDR3 length equals 15 residues. CDR1 and CDR2 from the germline V gene are LGHDT and YNNKEL (reference sequence). V was cut by 4 bases and J by 0 bases, with 13 bases left in between. The CDR3 DNA reads TGTGCCAGCAGCCGAGGACCCCTAGCCTCCTACGAGCAGTACTTC. Its translation is CASSRGPLASYEQYF.

The chain links TRBV2 to TRBJ1-2, with D possibly TRBD1 on 6 matching bases. CDR1 is SNHLY, CDR2 FYNNEI, per germline. This CDR3 region has 12 residues. Trimming cost V 7 bases and J 8 bases, with 14 bases left between them. As DNA, the CDR3 is TGTGCCAGCATTAGGGGCCAGGGGGGCTACACCTTC. Amino acids: CASIRGQGGYTF.

V and J are TRBV2 and TRBJ1-2; a possible D gene is TRBD1 (5 bases). Germline V gene data show CDR1 as SNHLY and CDR2 as FYNNEI. Trimming shortened V by 10 bases and J by 1 base, and 19 bases separated the two germline ends. The CDR3 sequence is 15 residues long. This CDR3 reads CATEGGVSLNYGYTF. CDR3 in DNA: TGTGCCACCGAAGGAGGGGTTTCCCTTAACTATGGCTACACCTTC.

The chain links TRBV6-1 to TRBJ2-5, with 9 bases aligning to TRBD2. This CDR3 is 15 amino acids long. The V segment lost 0 bases and the J segment 1 base; nucleotides outside the gene matches: 0. Per the germline V gene, CDR1 is MNHNS and CDR2 is SASEGT. CDR3 in amino acids: CASSEASGGQETQYF. CDR3 DNA sequence: TGTGCCAGCAGTGAAGCTAGCGGGGGCCAAGAGACCCAGTACTTC.